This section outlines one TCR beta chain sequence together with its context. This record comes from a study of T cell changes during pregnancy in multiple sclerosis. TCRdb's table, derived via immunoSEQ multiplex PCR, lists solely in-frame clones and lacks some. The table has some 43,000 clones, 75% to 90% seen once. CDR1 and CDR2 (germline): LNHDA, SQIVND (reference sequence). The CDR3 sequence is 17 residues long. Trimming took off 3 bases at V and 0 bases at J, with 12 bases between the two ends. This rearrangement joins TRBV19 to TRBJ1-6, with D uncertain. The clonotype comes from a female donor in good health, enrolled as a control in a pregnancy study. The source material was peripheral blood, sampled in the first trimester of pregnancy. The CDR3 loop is CASSIVVGSSYNSPLHF. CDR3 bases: TGTGCCAGTAGTATTGTCGTGGGGAGCTCCTATAATTCACCCCTCCACTTT.